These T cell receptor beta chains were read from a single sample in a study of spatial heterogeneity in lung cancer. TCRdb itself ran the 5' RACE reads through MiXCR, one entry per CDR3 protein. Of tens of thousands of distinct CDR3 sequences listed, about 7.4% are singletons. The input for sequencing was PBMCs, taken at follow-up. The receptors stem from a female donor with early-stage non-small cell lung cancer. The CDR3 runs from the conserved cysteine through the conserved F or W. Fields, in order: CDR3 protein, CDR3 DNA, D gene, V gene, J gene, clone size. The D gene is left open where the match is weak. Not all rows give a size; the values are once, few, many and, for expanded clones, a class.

CDR3 protein: CASSYGPSGATGELFF; CDR3 DNA: TGTGCCAGCAGTTACGGTCCTAGCGGAGCCACCGGGGAGCTGTTTTTT; D gene: TRBD2; V gene: TRBV6-2/TRBV6-3; J gene: TRBJ2-2; clone size: many
CDR3 protein: CSADQRGQTDTQYF; CDR3 DNA: TGCAGTGCGGACCAGCGGGGGCAAACAGATACGCAGTATTTT; D gene: TRBD2; V gene: TRBV20-1; J gene: TRBJ2-3; clone size: many
CDR3 protein: CASSWGNTIYF; CDR3 DNA: TGTGCCAGCAGCTGGGGCAACACCATATATTTT; D gene: .; V gene: TRBV7-2; J gene: TRBJ1-3; clone size: many
CDR3 protein: CASSLSGQPQHF; CDR3 DNA: TGTGCCAGCAGCTTGTCTGGGCAGCCCCAGCATTTT; D gene: .; V gene: TRBV5-5; J gene: TRBJ1-5; clone size: .
CDR3 protein: CASSLLGTGEEKLFF; CDR3 DNA: TGTGCCAGCAGCTTACTGGGGACAGGGGAAGAAAAACTGTTTTTT; D gene: TRBD1; V gene: TRBV5-4; J gene: TRBJ1-4; clone size: few
CDR3 protein: CASSVPGQGDEQYF; CDR3 DNA: TGTGCCAGCAGTGTCCCGGGACAGGGCGATGAGCAGTACTTC; D gene: TRBD1; V gene: TRBV6-5; J gene: TRBJ2-7; clone size: few
CDR3 protein: CASQGTGLYEQYF; CDR3 DNA: TGTGCCTCCCAAGGGACAGGCCTCTACGAGCAGTACTTC; D gene: TRBD1; V gene: TRBV28; J gene: TRBJ2-7; clone size: many
CDR3 protein: CASSSLMVRGGPEQFF; CDR3 DNA: TGTGCCAGCAGCTCCTTAATGGTGCGGGGGGGCCCCGAGCAGTTCTTC; D gene: TRBD2; V gene: TRBV7-2; J gene: TRBJ2-1; clone size: few
CDR3 protein: CASSTRTGGTDTQYF; CDR3 DNA: TGTGCCAGCAGCACGCGGACAGGAGGCACAGATACGCAGTATTTT; D gene: TRBD1; V gene: TRBV7-2; J gene: TRBJ2-3; clone size: .
CDR3 protein: CASTLQGTEAFF; CDR3 DNA: TGCGCCAGCACACTTCAGGGCACTGAAGCTTTCTTT; D gene: .; V gene: TRBV5-1; J gene: TRBJ1-1; clone size: few
CDR3 protein: CASSLAAGINYNEQFF; CDR3 DNA: TGCGCCAGCAGCTTGGCGGCAGGGATAAACTACAATGAGCAGTTCTTC; D gene: .; V gene: TRBV5-1; J gene: TRBJ2-1; clone size: .
CDR3 protein: CASTLTSGGASGEQFF; CDR3 DNA: TGTGCCAGCACCCTTACTAGCGGGGGGGCGAGTGGTGAGCAGTTCTTC; D gene: TRBD2; V gene: TRBV12-3/TRBV12-4; J gene: TRBJ2-1; clone size: many
CDR3 protein: CSAGQSGEAFF; CDR3 DNA: TGCAGTGCAGGACAGTCAGGTGAAGCTTTCTTT; D gene: .; V gene: TRBV20-1; J gene: TRBJ1-1; clone size: many
CDR3 protein: CASSTQGQGSGNTIYF; CDR3 DNA: TGTGCCAGCAGCACCCAGGGACAGGGCAGTGGAAACACCATATATTTT; D gene: TRBD1; V gene: TRBV7-2; J gene: TRBJ1-3; clone size: .
CDR3 protein: CASVRTSAEETQYF; CDR3 DNA: TGTGCCAGCGTACGTACTAGCGCTGAAGAGACCCAGTACTTC; D gene: TRBD2; V gene: TRBV6-1; J gene: TRBJ2-5; clone size: few
CDR3 protein: CASSFQGGAWYNEQFF; CDR3 DNA: TGTGCCAGCAGTTTTCAAGGGGGCGCGTGGTACAATGAGCAGTTCTTC; D gene: TRBD1; V gene: TRBV27; J gene: TRBJ2-1; clone size: .
CDR3 protein: CSVLTGMNTEAFF; CDR3 DNA: TGCAGCGTGCTGACAGGAATGAACACTGAAGCTTTCTTT; D gene: .; V gene: TRBV29-1; J gene: TRBJ1-1; clone size: many
CDR3 protein: CAISEEGGRTQETQYF; CDR3 DNA: TGTGCCATCAGTGAGGAGGGTGGACGGACGCAAGAGACCCAGTACTTC; D gene: .; V gene: TRBV10-3; J gene: TRBJ2-5; clone size: .
CDR3 protein: CASGRVRTGGTGELFF; CDR3 DNA: TGTGCCAGCGGGAGGGTACGGACAGGGGGCACCGGGGAGCTGTTTTTT; D gene: TRBD1; V gene: TRBV2; J gene: TRBJ2-2; clone size: few
CDR3 protein: CAGQGQGLVGTQYF; CDR3 DNA: TGTGCCGGTCAGGGACAGGGTTTGGTAGGGACCCAGTACTTC; D gene: TRBD1; V gene: TRBV7-2; J gene: TRBJ2-5; clone size: few
CDR3 protein: CASSEVRGQGTEAFF; CDR3 DNA: TGTGCCAGCAGTGAAGTTCGAGGACAGGGAACTGAAGCTTTCTTT; D gene: TRBD1; V gene: TRBV2; J gene: TRBJ1-1; clone size: few
CDR3 protein: CASSSLGTGDGYTF; CDR3 DNA: TGTGCCAGCAGCTCCCTCGGGACAGGGGATGGCTACACCTTC; D gene: TRBD1; V gene: TRBV7-2; J gene: TRBJ1-2; clone size: many
CDR3 protein: CAGGTGGTNQPQHF; CDR3 DNA: TGTGCCGGGGGTACAGGGGGAACAAATCAGCCCCAGCATTTT; D gene: TRBD1; V gene: TRBV30; J gene: TRBJ1-5; clone size: .
CDR3 protein: CASSQDRQGGPDTQYF; CDR3 DNA: TGTGCCAGCAGCCAAGATCGACAGGGAGGTCCAGATACGCAGTATTTT; D gene: .; V gene: TRBV14; J gene: TRBJ2-3; clone size: once
CDR3 protein: CASSYEASTDTQYF; CDR3 DNA: TGTGCCAGCAGTTACGAGGCCTCCACAGATACGCAGTATTTT; D gene: .; V gene: TRBV6-5; J gene: TRBJ2-3; clone size: many
CDR3 protein: CSVVPVEGQPQHF; CDR3 DNA: TGCAGCGTTGTTCCTGTTGAGGGACAGCCCCAGCATTTT; D gene: .; V gene: TRBV29-1; J gene: TRBJ1-5; clone size: many